This T cell receptor beta chain was captured by sequencing in a study of CD8 T cells in ankylosing spondylitis. General observations from the study: Earlier work had already found some motif variants in reactive arthritis synovial fluid and blood. A motif of under 10 highly homologous TCR beta variants was seen as apparently characteristic of ankylosing spondylitis blood.

Making use of molecular barcodes, quantitative 5'-RACE generated TCR beta libraries. TCRdb re-called the 5' RACE reads through MiXCR, storing one row per CDR3 protein. The sample lists roughly 230,000 distinct CDR3 sequences, more than 9% seen once, with around 3% in the top ten. This CDR3 is built from 11 residues. The germline CDR1 and CDR2 sequences are SGHKS and YYEKEE (reference sequence). V lost 0 bases and J lost 6, with 4 bases in between. This clonotype appeared many times. What it recognizes is unknown. The sequenced sample consisted of blood, either unsorted or a sorted T cell fraction (not recorded which). The chain links TRBV5-5 to TRBJ2-7; D is undetermined. The TCR sequence derives from a male donor with ankylosing spondylitis or in good health (not recorded which). CDR3: CASSLGTEQYF. Here the CDR3 DNA reads TGTGCCAGCAGCTTGGGCACCGAGCAGTACTTC.